The 6 T cell receptor beta chains below were found in one sample sequenced in a study of early T cells in non-severe SARS-CoV-2 infection. TCRdb analysed the 5' RACE reads with MiXCR anew, one entry per CDR3 protein. The sample yields about 100,000 distinct CDR3 sequences, about 13% seen once. Sequencing input: whole blood. The receptors were sampled from an adult who was a healthcare worker with PCR-confirmed SARS-CoV-2 infection or an uninfected control (not recorded which).

This clonotype appeared many times. The genes are TRBV29-1 and TRBJ2-6; TRBD1 aligns across 7 bases. Losses at the gene ends were 7 bases for V and 0 bases for J; bases not matched to a gene: 6. Germline V lookup: CDR1 SQVTM, CDR2 ANQGSEA. CDR3 size: 15 residues. The CDR3: CSALRGSSGANVLTF. The CDR3, as DNA: TGCAGCGCCCTCAGGGGGAGCTCTGGGGCCAACGTCCTGACTTTC.

The gene calls are TRBV18 and TRBJ1-4; possible D gene TRBD1, 6 bases. Per germline, CDR1 KGHSH and CDR2 LQKENI. Trimming took off 1 base at V and 8 bases at J, with 11 bases between the two ends. The CDR3 consists of 14 residues. This CDR3 reads CASSPRQGTEKLFF. Written as DNA, the CDR3 is TGTGCCAGCTCACCACGGCAGGGGACCGAAAAACTGTTTTTT.

On this clonotype: Since a much larger clone is just one base distant, this may be a read error. V usage is TRBV6-2 or TRBV6-3 and J usage is TRBJ1-1; possible D gene TRBD1, 6 bases. This CDR3 has 14 residues. V dropped 2 bases and J dropped 1 base, with 8 bases sitting between them. The V gene's germline CDR1 is MNHEY and CDR2 SVGEGT. The CDR3 DNA is TGTGCCAGCAGTTACGCACAGGGGAACACTGAAGCTTTCTTT. Protein sequence: CASSYAQGNTEAFF.

This clonotype has just one count. This may stem from a read error, because a much larger clone lies one nucleotide away. The chain combines TRBV9 with TRBJ2-2, with D unresolved. The germline V and J ends were trimmed by 0 bases and 7 bases, with 4 bases remaining between them. This CDR3 is 12 amino acids long. Per germline, CDR1 SGDLS and CDR2 YYNGEE. This CDR3 is CASSVEVGELFF. The CDR3 DNA reads TGTGCCAGCAGCGTAGAGGTCGGGGAGCTGTTTTTT.

V usage is TRBV29-1 and J usage is TRBJ2-1, with TRBD1 identical over 9 bases. The CDR3 is 14 amino acids. CDR1 is SQVTM, CDR2 ANQGSEA, per germline. V shed 3 bases and J 6 bases; nucleotides not matched to a gene: 6. The CDR3 DNA reads TGCAGCGTTGACGGGACAGGGTCGATCAATGAGCAGTTCTTC. Protein: CSVDGTGSINEQFF.

This chain joins TRBV6-5 and TRBJ1-1; D gene ambiguous. The CDR3 has 20 amino acids. CDR1 MNHEY and CDR2 SVGAGI come from the germline V gene. Trimming removed 0 bases from V and 1 base from J, with 24 bases in between. The CDR3, as DNA: TGTGCCAGCAGTTACTCGCGAACCTCCCCCTGGATAGGGCAGAACACTGAAGCTTTCTTT. Protein sequence: CASSYSRTSPWIGQNTEAFF.